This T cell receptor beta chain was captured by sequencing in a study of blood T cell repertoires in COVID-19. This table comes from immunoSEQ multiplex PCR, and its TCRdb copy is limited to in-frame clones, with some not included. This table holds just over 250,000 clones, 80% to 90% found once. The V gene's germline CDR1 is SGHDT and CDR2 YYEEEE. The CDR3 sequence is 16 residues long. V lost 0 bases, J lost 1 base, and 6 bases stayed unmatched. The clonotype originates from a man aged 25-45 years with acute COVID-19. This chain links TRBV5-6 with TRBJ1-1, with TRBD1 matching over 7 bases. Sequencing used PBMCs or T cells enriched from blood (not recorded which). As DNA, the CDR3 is TGTGCCAGCAGCTTGGCCCCGGACAGGCCGAACACTGAAGCTTTCTTT. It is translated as CASSLAPDRPNTEAFF.